The T cell receptor beta chain under discussion was sequenced for a study of cytomegalovirus exposure and HLA in healthy donors. The PCR ran on 60 Vbeta and 13 Jbeta primers. Profiled with immunoSEQ multiplex PCR; TCRdb holds only in-frame clones, not every one. The data contain about 120,000 clones, 82% of them singletons. Whole-study findings and limits: From TCR beta sequences, most subjects' HLA-A and HLA-B alleles were reportedly predicted accurately. An apparent linkage of common viral pathogens to several of the most significant clusters emerged in a later analysis.

CDR1 and CDR2 from the germline V gene are SGHRS and YFSETQ. This CDR3 is built from 16 residues. The ends were cut back, 1 base at V and 3 bases at J, with 15 bases in the middle. For this clone: Antigen: not known.

The sequenced sample was PBMCs. The TCR originated in a woman under 30 in good health and CMV-seronegative. The J gene is TRBJ2-3, the V gene TRBV5-1; possibly TRBD2 for D (5 bases). In nucleotides, the CDR3 is TGCGCCAGCAGCTTGAGCTCCCCGCCGGGAACAGATACGCAGTATTTT. Its protein is CASSLSSPPGTDTQYF.